These 11 T cell receptor beta chains were sequenced from one sample in a study of blood T cell repertoires in COVID-19. The protocol was immunoSEQ multiplex PCR, while the TCRdb copy is restricted to in-frame clones and leaves out a portion. The repertoire holds approximately 290,000 clones, with nearly 90% as singletons. Sequencing used PBMCs or T cells enriched from blood (not recorded which). These receptors all come from a woman under 30 with acute COVID-19.

The genes are TRBV19 and TRBJ2-1; 12 bases are a match to TRBD2. The germline gives CDR1 LNHDA, CDR2 SQIVND (reference sequence). CDR3 size: 19 residues. The trim removed 3 bases at V and 2 bases at J, leaving 11 bases unmatched. CDR3 residues: CASSIGASGRGWTYNEQFF. DNA for the CDR3: TGTGCCAGTAGTATCGGTGCTAGCGGGAGGGGATGGACCTACAATGAGCAGTTCTTC.

The chain is built from TRBV28 and TRBJ1-2; no reliable D call. Per the germline V gene, CDR1 is MDHEN and CDR2 is SYDVKM. V lost 5 bases and J lost 1, with 20 bases in between. CDR3 length: 17 amino acids. The CDR3 here is CASSPLGRVGHNYGYTF. In DNA, the CDR3 is TGTGCCAGCAGTCCCCTTGGGAGGGTGGGCCATAACTATGGCTACACCTTC.

The chain uses TRBV3-1 (or the pseudogene TRBV3-2) and TRBJ1-5, with TRBD1 matching 9 bases. Germline loops: CDR1 LGHDT, CDR2 YNNKEL (reference sequence). V lost 4 bases, J lost 7 bases, and 5 bases stayed unmatched. There are 14 residues in the CDR3. CDR3 coding DNA: TGTGCCAGCAGCCTAGGACAGGGGCAACAGCCCCAGCATTTT. It yields the protein CASSLGQGQQPQHF.

The chain is built from TRBV7-8 and TRBJ2-3, with 7 bases matching TRBD2. The germline gives CDR1 SGHVS, CDR2 FQNEAQ. The CDR3 loop spans 17 amino acids. Trimming cost V 8 bases and J 0 bases; bases outside gene matches: 14. CDR3 in amino acids: CASFSPRASGSTDTQYF. CDR3 sequence (DNA): TGTGCCAGCTTCTCCCCCAGGGCTAGCGGTAGCACAGATACGCAGTATTTT. Full variable domain (remainder filled in from reference TRBV7-8 and TRBJ2-3): GAGVSQSPRYKVAKRGQDVALRCDPISGHVSLFWYQQALGQGPEFLTYFQNEAQLDKSGLPSDRFFAERPEGSVSTLKIQRTQQEDSAVYLCASFSPRASGSTDTQYFGPGTRLTVL.

The chain employs TRBV24-1 and TRBJ1-2; TRBD1 matches 7 bases. Germline V gene lookup returns CDR1 KGHDR and CDR2 SFDVKD. There are 14 residues in the CDR3. The V and J ends lost 4 bases and 8 bases, in that order; junction bases with no gene match: 9. CDR3 residues: CATSDSTGSRGYTF. CDR3 in DNA: TGTGCCACCAGTGACTCGACAGGGTCCCGCGGCTACACCTTC.

V is TRBV7-8 and J is TRBJ2-2; 9 nucleotides match TRBD2. After removal of 3 bases from V and 6 bases from J, the junction contained 17 bases not matched to a gene. Germline V gives CDR1 SGHVS, CDR2 FQNEAQ. The CDR3 sequence is 19 residues long. The CDR3 here is CASSFPRRAGAGGPGELFF. The CDR3, as DNA: TGTGCCAGCAGCTTCCCGAGGAGGGCCGGGGCGGGAGGGCCCGGGGAGCTGTTTTTT.

The V gene is TRBV12-2, the J gene TRBJ2-1; the D call TRBD1 from the table was never checked on the DNA. TRBV12-2 is assigned pseudogene status. The CDR3 spans 15 residues. The CDR3 loop reads CASRLGPGGGISQFF. The CDR3, as DNA: TGTGCAAGTCGCTTAGGGCCAGGGGGCGGCATTTCGCAGTTCTTC.

J is TRBJ1-5 and V is TRBV18; 9 nucleotides align to TRBD1. The CDR3 covers 15 residues. Unmatched junction bases numbered 5, after V lost 5 bases and J lost 3 bases. Germline lookup yields CDR1 KGHSH and CDR2 LQKENI. DNA of the CDR3: TGTGCCAGCTCATCCGGACAGGGGCCCAATCAGCCCCAGCATTTT. It encodes CASSSGQGPNQPQHF.

The chain couples TRBV15 to TRBJ1-2, with D unresolved. CDR1 is LNHNV and CDR2 is YYDKDF in the germline V gene (reference sequence). The CDR3 is made up of 15 amino acids. The V gene lost 0 bases and the J gene lost 2 bases, with 10 bases spanning the gap. In DNA, the CDR3 is TGTGCCACCAGCAGAGATCGTGGGCTCAACTATGGCTACACCTTC. This sequence encodes CATSRDRGLNYGYTF.

The genes are TRBV7-2 and TRBJ1-5; no reliable D call. The V gene's germline CDR1 is SGHTA and CDR2 FQGNSA. The CDR3 consists of 14 residues. V lost 0 bases and J 4 bases, leaving 7 bases between the germline ends. The CDR3 reads CASSLAEFNQPQHF. The CDR3, as DNA: TGTGCCAGCAGCTTAGCTGAGTTTAATCAGCCCCAGCATTTT.

The chain uses TRBV28 and TRBJ2-5, with TRBD2 matching 7 bases. The CDR3 covers 14 residues. CDR1 MDHEN and CDR2 SYDVKM come from the germline V gene. The V and J ends lost 4 bases and 3 bases, in that order; junction bases with no gene match: 5. As DNA, the CDR3 is TGTGCCAGCAGTTCAGCGGGAAGAGAAGAGACCCAGTACTTC. It translates to CASSSAGREETQYF.